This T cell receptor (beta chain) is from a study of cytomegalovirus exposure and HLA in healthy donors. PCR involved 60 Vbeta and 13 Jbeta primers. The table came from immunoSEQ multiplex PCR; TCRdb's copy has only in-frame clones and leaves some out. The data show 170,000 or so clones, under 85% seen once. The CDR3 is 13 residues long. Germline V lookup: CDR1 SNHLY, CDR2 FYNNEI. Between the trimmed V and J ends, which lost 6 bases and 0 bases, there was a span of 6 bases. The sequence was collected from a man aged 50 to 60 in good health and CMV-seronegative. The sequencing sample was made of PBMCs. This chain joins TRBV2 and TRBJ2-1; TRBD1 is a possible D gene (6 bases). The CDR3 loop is CASRDSSYNEQFF. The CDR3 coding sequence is TGTGCCAGCAGGGACAGCTCCTACAATGAGCAGTTCTTC.